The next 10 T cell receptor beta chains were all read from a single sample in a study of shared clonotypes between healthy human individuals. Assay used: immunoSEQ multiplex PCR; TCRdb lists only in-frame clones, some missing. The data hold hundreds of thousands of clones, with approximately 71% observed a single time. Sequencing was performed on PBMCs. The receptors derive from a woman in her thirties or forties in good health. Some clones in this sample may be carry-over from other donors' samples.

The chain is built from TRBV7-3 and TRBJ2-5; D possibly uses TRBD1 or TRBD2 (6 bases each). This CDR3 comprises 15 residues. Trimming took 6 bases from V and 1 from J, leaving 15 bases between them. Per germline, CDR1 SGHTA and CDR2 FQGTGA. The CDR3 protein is CASSPGAQIQETQYF. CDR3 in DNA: TGTGCCAGCAGTCCGGGGGCGCAAATCCAAGAGACCCAGTACTTC.

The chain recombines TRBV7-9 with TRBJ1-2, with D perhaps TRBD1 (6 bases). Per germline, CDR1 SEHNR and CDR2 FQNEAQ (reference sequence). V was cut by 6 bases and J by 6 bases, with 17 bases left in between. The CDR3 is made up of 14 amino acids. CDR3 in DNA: TGTGCCAGCAGTCCCAATGTCAGGGGAGATGGCTACACCTTC. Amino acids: CASSPNVRGDGYTF.

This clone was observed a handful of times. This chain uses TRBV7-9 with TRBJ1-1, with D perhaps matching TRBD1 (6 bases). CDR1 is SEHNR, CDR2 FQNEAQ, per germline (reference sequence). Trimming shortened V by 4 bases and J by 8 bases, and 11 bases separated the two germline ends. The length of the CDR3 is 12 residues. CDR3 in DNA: TGTGCCAGCAGCTCAGGGGAAGGGGAAGCTTTCTTT. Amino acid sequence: CASSSGEGEAFF. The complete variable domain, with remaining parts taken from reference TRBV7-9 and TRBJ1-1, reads DTGVSQNPRHKITKRGQNVTFRCDPISEHNRLYWYRQTLGQGPEFLTYFQNEAQLEKSRLLSDRFSAERPKGSFSTLEIQRTEQGDSAMYLCASSSGEGEAFFGQGTRLTVV.

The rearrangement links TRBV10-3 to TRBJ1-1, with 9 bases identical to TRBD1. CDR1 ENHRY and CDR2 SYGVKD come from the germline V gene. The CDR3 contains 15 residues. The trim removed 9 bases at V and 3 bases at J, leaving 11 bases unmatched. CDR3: CAISDRGSKDTEAFF. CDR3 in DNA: TGTGCCATTTCGGACAGGGGATCGAAGGACACTGAAGCTTTCTTT.

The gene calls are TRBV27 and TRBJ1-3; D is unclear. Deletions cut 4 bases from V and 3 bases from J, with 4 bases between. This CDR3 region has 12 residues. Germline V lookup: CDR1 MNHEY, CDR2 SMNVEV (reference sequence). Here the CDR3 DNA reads TGTGCCAGCAGTTCCGGTGGAAACACCATATATTTT. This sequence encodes CASSSGGNTIYF.

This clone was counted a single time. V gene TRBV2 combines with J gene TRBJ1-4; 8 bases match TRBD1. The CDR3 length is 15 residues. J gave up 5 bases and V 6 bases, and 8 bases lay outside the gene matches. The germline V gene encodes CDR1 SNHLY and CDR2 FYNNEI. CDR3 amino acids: CASRGVWTGNEKLFF. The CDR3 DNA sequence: TGTGCCAGCAGGGGTGTGTGGACAGGGAATGAAAAACTGTTTTTT.

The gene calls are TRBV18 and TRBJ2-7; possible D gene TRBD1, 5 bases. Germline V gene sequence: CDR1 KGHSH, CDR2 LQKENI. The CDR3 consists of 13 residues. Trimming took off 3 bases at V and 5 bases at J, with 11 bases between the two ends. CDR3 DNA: TGTGCCAGCTCACCCCCGTGGGGCGACGAGCAGTACTTC. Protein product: CASSPPWGDEQYF.

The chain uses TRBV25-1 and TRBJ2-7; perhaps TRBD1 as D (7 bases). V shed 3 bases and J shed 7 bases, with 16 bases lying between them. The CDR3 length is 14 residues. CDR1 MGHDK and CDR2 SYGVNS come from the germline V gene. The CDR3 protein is CASSDRGAPREQYF. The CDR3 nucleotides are TGTGCCAGCAGTGACAGGGGGGCCCCCAGGGAGCAGTACTTC.

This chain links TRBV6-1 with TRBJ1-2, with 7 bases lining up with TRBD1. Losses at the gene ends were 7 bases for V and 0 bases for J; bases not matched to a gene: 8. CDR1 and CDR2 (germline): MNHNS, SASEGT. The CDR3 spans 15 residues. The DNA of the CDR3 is TGTGCCAGCAACAAAATACAGGGGTCTAACTATGGCTACACCTTC. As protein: CASNKIQGSNYGYTF.

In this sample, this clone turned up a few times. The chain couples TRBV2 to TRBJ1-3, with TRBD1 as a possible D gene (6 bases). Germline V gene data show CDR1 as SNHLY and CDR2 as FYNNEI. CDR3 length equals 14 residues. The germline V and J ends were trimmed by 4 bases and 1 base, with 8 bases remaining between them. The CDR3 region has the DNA TGTGCCAGCAGTGGCACAGGGTCTGGAAACACCATATATTTT. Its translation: CASSGTGSGNTIYF.